This T cell receptor beta chain was captured in a study of T cell changes during pregnancy in multiple sclerosis. Clones were sequenced by immunoSEQ multiplex PCR, and TCRdb holds only the in-frame ones, with some missing. This table holds some 95,000 clones, around 92% found once. This CDR3 region has 14 residues. Per germline, CDR1 MDHEN and CDR2 SYDVKM. The V end lost 1 base, the J end lost 8 bases, and 11 bases lay between the germline ends. The TCR sequence derives from a female donor with multiple sclerosis, enrolled in a pregnancy study. The J gene is TRBJ2-2, the V gene TRBV28; TRBD2 might be the D (5 bases). Sequences were derived from peripheral blood, sampled in the first trimester of pregnancy. CDR3 nucleotide sequence: TGTGCCAGCAGTTTATTCGAGGGTGCGGGGGAGCTGTTTTTT. This codes for CASSLFEGAGELFF.